Reported below is one T cell receptor beta chain. Its antigen is not identified. CDR1 SGHKS and CDR2 YYEKEE come from the germline V gene (reference sequence). Between the trimmed V and J ends, which lost 2 bases and 3 bases, there was a span of 2 bases. This CDR3 has 12 amino acids. Repertoires were generated with immunoSEQ multiplex PCR, while TCRdb's copy carries only in-frame clones and drops some. The data hold fewer than 40,000 clones, with about 87% observed a single time. This sample was included in a study of PD-1 blockade in classical Hodgkin lymphoma. Study-level points and caveats: Compared with healthy donors, newly diagnosed patients reportedly showed lower baseline TCR diversity. Reasons behind the repertoire differences stay unclear, perhaps disease activity or earlier therapy.

Time point denoted: newly diagnosed, previously untreated cHL patient sample. Thawed PBMCs were the source of CD4+ T cells, purified by magnetic negative selection. Newly diagnosed classical Hodgkin lymphoma PBMCs, still untreated, provided the comparison samples. This chain joins TRBV5-5 and TRBJ1-4; no reliable D call. Sequencing was performed on CD4+ T cells from blood. The source is a human donor with classical Hodgkin lymphoma. The CDR3 sequence: CASSFANEKLFF. The CDR3 DNA sequence: TGTGCCAGCAGCTTCGCTAATGAAAAACTGTTTTTT.